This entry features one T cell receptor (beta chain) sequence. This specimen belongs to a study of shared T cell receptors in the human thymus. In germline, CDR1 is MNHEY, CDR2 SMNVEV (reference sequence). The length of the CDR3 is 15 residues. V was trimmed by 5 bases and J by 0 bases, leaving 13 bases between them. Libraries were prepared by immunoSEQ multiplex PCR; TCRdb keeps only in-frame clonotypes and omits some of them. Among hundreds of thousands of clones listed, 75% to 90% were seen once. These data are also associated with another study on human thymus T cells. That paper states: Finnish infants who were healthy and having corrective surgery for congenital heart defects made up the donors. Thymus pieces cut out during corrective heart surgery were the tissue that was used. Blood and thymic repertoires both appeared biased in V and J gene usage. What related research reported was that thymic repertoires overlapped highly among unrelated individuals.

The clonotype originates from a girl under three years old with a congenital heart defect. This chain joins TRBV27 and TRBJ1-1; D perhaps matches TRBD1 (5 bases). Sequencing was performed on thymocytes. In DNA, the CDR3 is TGTGCCAGCAGTCCCTTGAAGGGGATGAACACTGAAGCTTTCTTT. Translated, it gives CASSPLKGMNTEAFF.